A selection of T cell receptor beta chains follows, all from one sample in a study of shared clonotypes between healthy human individuals. Clones were sequenced by immunoSEQ multiplex PCR, and TCRdb holds only the in-frame ones, with some missing. The sample has some 980,000 clones; over 75% are singletons. Sequencing was performed on memory CD4+ T cells sorted from blood. Receptors were obtained from a man in his late teens or twenties in good health. Both conserved end residues are part of each CDR3.

TRBJ2-2,17,TRBV19,CASSIDRKDRNTGELFF
TRBJ2-7,15,TRBV28,CASSSRWRQGYEQYF
TRBJ2-5,12,TRBV1,CTSSQDRETQYF
TRBJ2-5,15,TRBV6-1,CASSESGKGRETQYF
TRBJ1-1,13,TRBV5-1,CASSLLKNTEAFF
TRBJ1-4,15,TRBV11-2,CASSPQGTTNEKLFF
TRBJ1-5,14,TRBV28,CASSFPTGNQPQHF
TRBJ2-7,18,TRBV9,CASSVGRTSGRSGYEQYF
TRBJ2-3,16,TRBV28,CASSLGTSGGYDTQYF
TRBJ1-1,14,TRBV5-1,CASSLGTTNTEAFF
TRBJ2-1,13,TRBV30,CAWSLNFLNEQFF
TRBJ1-6,14,TRBV15,CATRAGQGGSPLHF
TRBJ2-1,16,TRBV9,CASSVGEGALVNEQFF
TRBJ1-2,14,TRBV19,CASGNRATNYGYTF
TRBJ1-6,15,TRBV5-4,CASSLPGAYNSPLHF
TRBJ1-1,12,TRBV11-2,CASRDSRTGAFF
TRBJ1-3,15,TRBV19,CASRGQAISGNTIYF
TRBJ2-5,14,TRBV7-2,CASSLGGSKETQYF
TRBJ1-2,22,TRBV5-1,CASSRNRGISRALPPSSYGYTF
TRBJ2-7,14,TRBV7-8,CASSLLALVAEQYF
TRBJ1-2,13,TRBV7-9,CASSAEGVSGYTF
TRBJ2-3,16,TRBV16,CASRPQILGGTDTQYF